The 17 T cell receptor beta chains below come from one sample, sequenced in a study of CD8 T cells in Susac syndrome. The RNA input was about 0.5 to 1 ug, and it was reverse transcribed with random hexamers. In TCRdb, the immunoSEQ multiplex PCR reads were re-called with MiXCR into one record per CDR3 protein. The sample carries around 130,000 distinct CDR3 sequences, 94% recorded once. The sample taken for sequencing was CD4+ T cells from PBMCs. The receptors originated from a human donor in good health.

V and J are TRBV24-1 and TRBJ2-1, with TRBD2 matching over 8 bases. Germline lookup yields CDR1 KGHDR and CDR2 SFDVKD. The CDR3 loop spans 17 amino acids. V was pared by 0 bases and J by 3 bases, with 6 bases of the junction left unmatched. In DNA form, the CDR3 reads TGTGCCACCAGTGATTTGCCCACAGCGGGAGTCTACAATGAGCAGTTCTTC. As protein: CATSDLPTAGVYNEQFF.

The rearrangement joins TRBV4-3 to TRBJ2-3, with 13 bases fitting TRBD2. J gave up 1 base and V 4 bases, and 5 bases lay outside the gene matches. Germline V CDR1 and CDR2: LGHNA, YSLEER. This CDR3 contains 17 residues. The CDR3 region has the DNA TGCGCCAGCAGCCCGGGACTAGCGGGGATGGGCACAGATACGCAGTATTTT. Its protein product is CASSPGLAGMGTDTQYF.

This clonotype was found once. The rearrangement joins TRBV19 to TRBJ2-7; D gene ambiguous. The length of the CDR3 is 13 residues. The ends were cut back, 4 bases at V and 3 bases at J, with 10 bases in the middle. Germline values: CDR1 LNHDA, CDR2 SQIVND (reference sequence). In DNA form, the CDR3 reads TGTGCCAGTAGTACTGGACGAGACTACGAGCAGTACTTC. Its translation is CASSTGRDYEQYF.

This chain links TRBV6-1 with TRBJ2-7; perhaps TRBD2 as D (5 bases). This CDR3 region has 16 residues. V shed 2 bases and J shed 2 bases, with 16 bases lying between them. Germline V lookup: CDR1 MNHNS, CDR2 SASEGT. Here the CDR3 reads CASSEIPRRSTYEQYF. CDR3 DNA sequence: TGTGCCAGCAGTGAAATTCCCCGGAGGTCTACCTACGAGCAGTACTTC.

This chain links TRBV6-2 or TRBV6-3 with TRBJ1-5; D remains unclear. V shed 6 bases and J shed 4 bases, with 19 bases lying between them. Germline V gene data show CDR1 as MNHEY and CDR2 as SVGEGT. The CDR3 is 16 residues long. The CDR3 region has the DNA TGTGCCAGCAGACTCAAGTTTGAGAGATGGAATCAGCCCCAGCATTTT. Translated, it gives CASRLKFERWNQPQHF.

In this sample, this clonotype turned up a few times. The chain employs TRBV30 and TRBJ1-2; the D is unclear. The germline gives CDR1 GTSNPN, CDR2 SVGIG (reference sequence). V was pared by 1 base and J by 2 bases, with 2 bases between. The CDR3 is made up of 11 amino acids. This chain's CDR3 is CAWSANYGYTF. CDR3 nucleotide sequence: TGTGCCTGGAGTGCAAACTATGGCTACACCTTC. Supplemented by reference TRBV30 and TRBJ1-2, the full variable domain reads SQTIHQWPATLVQPVGSPLSLECTVEGTSNPNLYWYRQAAGRGLQLLFYSVGIGQISSEVPQNLSASRPQDRQFILSSKKLLLSDSGFYLCAWSANYGYTFGSGTRLTVV.

The gene calls are TRBV9 and TRBJ2-1; 9 bases are shared with TRBD2. The CDR3 is made up of 15 amino acids. Germline CDR1 SGDLS, CDR2 YYNGEE. Trimming cost V 0 bases and J 5 bases; bases outside gene matches: 3. The CDR3 protein is CASSVVAGGDNEQFF. The DNA for the CDR3 is TGTGCCAGCAGCGTAGTGGCGGGAGGGGACAATGAGCAGTTCTTC.

This clonotype was detected only once. The chain uses TRBV29-1 and TRBJ2-4; D unresolved. Germline values: CDR1 SQVTM, CDR2 ANQGSEA. The CDR3 consists of 13 residues. V lost 4 bases to trimming and J lost 3 bases, with 10 bases between them. The CDR3 sequence is CSVAVQDKNIQYF. In nucleotides, the CDR3 is TGCAGCGTTGCGGTCCAGGACAAAAACATTCAGTACTTC.

The J gene is TRBJ1-1, the V gene TRBV5-1; TRBD1 might be the D (6 bases). This CDR3 contains 14 residues. Germline-derived CDR1 and CDR2 are SGHRS and YFSETQ. The V and J ends lost 5 bases and 10 bases respectively, with 21 bases between them. The CDR3 reads CASRRIPGADRAFF. The CDR3 nucleotides are TGCGCCAGCAGACGCATTCCGGGGGCGGATCGAGCTTTCTTT.

The chain recombines TRBV6-5 with TRBJ2-1; D gene uncertain. V shed 5 bases and J shed 5 bases, with 10 bases lying between them. CDR1 and CDR2 (germline): MNHEY, SVGAGI. The CDR3 runs 13 residues. CDR3 sequence: CASSPYQDNEQFF. As DNA, the CDR3 is TGTGCCAGCAGTCCCTACCAGGACAATGAGCAGTTCTTC.

This chain connects TRBV23-1 to TRBJ2-7, with TRBD2 matching 8 bases. TRBV23-1 is reported as an ORF; its role is uncertain. The length of the CDR3 is 12 residues. The CDR3 nucleotides read TGCGTCCAGACTAGCGCCAAATACGAGCAGTACTTC. Residues: CVQTSAKYEQYF.

This rearrangement joins TRBV12-3 or TRBV12-4 to TRBJ2-7, with 7 bases fitting TRBD1. V shed 4 bases, J shed 7 bases, and the junction held 13 bases outside the gene matches. This CDR3 is 15 amino acids long. DNA of the CDR3: TGTGCCAGCAGTTCGGGACAGAAGGGAGCTCCTGAGCAGTACTTC. The encoded protein is CASSSGQKGAPEQYF.

V is TRBV18 and J is TRBJ2-7, with D possibly being TRBD1 (6 bases). Germline CDR1 KGHSH, CDR2 LQKENI. Trimming removed 3 bases from V and 8 bases from J, with 11 bases in between. The CDR3 has 12 amino acids. Written as DNA, the CDR3 is TGTGCCAGCTCACCTCCAGGGGAGAAGCAGTACTTC. As protein: CASSPPGEKQYF.

The chain uses TRBV20-1 and TRBJ2-1; D is unclear. This CDR3 has 16 residues. Germline-derived CDR1 and CDR2 are DFQATT and SNEGSKA (reference sequence). Trimming removed 6 bases at V and 0 bases at J, with 18 bases between. CDR3: CSAPNPPGPSYNEQFF. For the CDR3, the DNA is TGCAGTGCCCCAAATCCCCCCGGGCCCTCCTACAATGAGCAGTTCTTC.

The chain joins TRBV10-3 to TRBJ1-1; D unclear. Germline CDR1 is ENHRY and CDR2 is SYGVKD. The CDR3 totals 13 residues. V was clipped by 10 bases and J by 1 base, with 13 bases between them. The CDR3 sequence: CATSVEANTEAFF. CDR3 DNA sequence: TGTGCCACATCCGTGGAGGCGAACACTGAAGCTTTCTTT.

This rearrangement joins TRBV30 to TRBJ2-7; D gene ambiguous. Between the trimmed V and J ends, which lost 2 bases and 5 bases, there was a span of 16 bases. The CDR3 sequence is 14 residues long. From germline, CDR1 is GTSNPN and CDR2 SVGIG (reference sequence). The CDR3 nucleotides are TGTGCCTGGAGTAGGAAGGGATCGAAAAACGAGCAGTACTTC. Its translation: CAWSRKGSKNEQYF. Full variable domain (outside the CDR3, taken from reference TRBV30 and TRBJ2-7): SQTIHQWPATLVQPVGSPLSLECTVEGTSNPNLYWYRQAAGRGLQLLFYSVGIGQISSEVPQNLSASRPQDRQFILSSKKLLLSDSGFYLCAWSRKGSKNEQYFGPGTRLTVT.

This chain joins TRBV5-4 and TRBJ2-2; D is unclear. The germline CDR1 and CDR2 sequences are SGHNT and YYREEE (reference sequence). With 0 bases removed from V and 0 bases from J, the gap between germline ends came to 9 bases. The CDR3 runs 16 residues. The CDR3 reads CASSLASGANTGELFF. DNA for the CDR3: TGTGCCAGCAGCTTGGCTAGTGGAGCGAACACCGGGGAGCTGTTTTTT.